What follows is one T cell receptor beta chain and its context. The antigen is not known. CDR3 size: 11 residues. Germline values: CDR1 DFQATT, CDR2 SNEGSKA (reference sequence). V was shortened by 0 bases and J by 7 bases, with 4 bases between the two germline ends. The data derive from a study of radiotherapy plus CTLA-4 blockade in lung cancer. Study as a whole: For around 18% of patients, objective responses occurred, and approximately 31% had disease control. Study results and caveats: The best prediction of response reportedly came from early blood T cell clone dynamics, with interferon-beta. Following radiotherapy plus ipilimumab, tumor-derived TCR clones expanded in the blood.

The data were produced by immunoSEQ multiplex PCR, yet TCRdb's version contains in-frame clones alone and is incomplete. The data contain over 100,000 clones, approximately 80% of them singletons. The sample in question was peripheral blood, obtained from a patient treated with radiotherapy plus ipilimumab. The chain combines TRBV20-1 with TRBJ2-1; D call uncertain. The sequence was collected from a human donor with non-small cell lung cancer that progressed on radiotherapy plus ipilimumab. Some clones in this sample may be carry-over from other donors' samples. The CDR3 nucleotides are TGCAGTGCTAGAGATTGGAATGAGCAGTTCTTC. Amino acid sequence: CSARDWNEQFF.